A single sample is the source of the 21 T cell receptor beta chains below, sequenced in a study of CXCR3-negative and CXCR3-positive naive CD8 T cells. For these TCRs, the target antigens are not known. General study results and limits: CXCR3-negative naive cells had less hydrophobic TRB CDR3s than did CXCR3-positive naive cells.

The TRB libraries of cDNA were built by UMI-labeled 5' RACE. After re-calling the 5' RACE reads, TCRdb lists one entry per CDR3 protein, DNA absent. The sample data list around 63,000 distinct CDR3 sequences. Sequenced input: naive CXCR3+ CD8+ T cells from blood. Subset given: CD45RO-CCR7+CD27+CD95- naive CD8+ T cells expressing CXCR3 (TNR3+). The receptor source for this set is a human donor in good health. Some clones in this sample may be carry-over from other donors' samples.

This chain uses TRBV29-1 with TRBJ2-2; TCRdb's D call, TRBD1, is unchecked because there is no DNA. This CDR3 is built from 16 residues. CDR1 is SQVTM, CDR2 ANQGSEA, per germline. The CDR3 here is CSVASPSEGLIGELFF.

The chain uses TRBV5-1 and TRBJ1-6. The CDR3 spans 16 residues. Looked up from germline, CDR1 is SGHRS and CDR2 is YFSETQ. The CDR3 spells CASSLALAAYNSPLHF.

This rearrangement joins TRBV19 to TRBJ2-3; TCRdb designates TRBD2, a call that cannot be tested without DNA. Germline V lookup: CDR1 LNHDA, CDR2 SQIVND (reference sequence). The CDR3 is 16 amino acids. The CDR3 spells CASSPLGLTSTDTQYF. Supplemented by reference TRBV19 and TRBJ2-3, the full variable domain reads DGGITQSPKYLFRKEGQNVTLSCEQNLNHDAMYWYRQDPGQGLRLIYYSQIVNDFQKGDIAEGYSVSREKKESFPLTVTSAQKNPTAFYLCASSPLGLTSTDTQYFGPGTRLTVL.

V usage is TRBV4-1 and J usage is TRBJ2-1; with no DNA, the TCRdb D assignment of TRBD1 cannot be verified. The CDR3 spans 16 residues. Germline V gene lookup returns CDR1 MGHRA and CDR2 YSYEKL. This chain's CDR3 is CASSQTPGQGYNEQFF.

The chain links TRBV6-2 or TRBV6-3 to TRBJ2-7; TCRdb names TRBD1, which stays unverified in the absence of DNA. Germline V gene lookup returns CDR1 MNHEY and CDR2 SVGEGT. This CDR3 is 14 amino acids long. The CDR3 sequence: CASSGRDRTYEQYF.

This CDR3 is CASSLPTTGKSAEQYF. The rearrangement uses TRBV7-9 and TRBJ2-7; TCRdb picks TRBD1, but there is no DNA to check that call. The V gene's germline CDR1 is SEHNR and CDR2 FQNEAQ (reference sequence). CDR3 length equals 16 residues.

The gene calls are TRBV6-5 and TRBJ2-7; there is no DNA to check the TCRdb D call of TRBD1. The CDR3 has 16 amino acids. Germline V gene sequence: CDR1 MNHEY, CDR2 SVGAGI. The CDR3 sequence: CASTYSSGGGLYEQYF.

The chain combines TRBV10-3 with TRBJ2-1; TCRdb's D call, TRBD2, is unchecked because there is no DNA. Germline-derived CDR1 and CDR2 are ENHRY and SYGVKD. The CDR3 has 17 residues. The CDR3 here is CAISEGPASGGWDEQFF.

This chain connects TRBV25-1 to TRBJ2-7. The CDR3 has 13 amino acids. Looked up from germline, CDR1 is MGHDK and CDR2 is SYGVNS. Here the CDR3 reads CASSEGSPYEQYF.

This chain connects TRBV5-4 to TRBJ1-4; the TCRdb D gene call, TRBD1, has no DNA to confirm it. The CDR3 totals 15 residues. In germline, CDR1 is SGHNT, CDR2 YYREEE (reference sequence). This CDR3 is CASSLTGDGDEKLFF.

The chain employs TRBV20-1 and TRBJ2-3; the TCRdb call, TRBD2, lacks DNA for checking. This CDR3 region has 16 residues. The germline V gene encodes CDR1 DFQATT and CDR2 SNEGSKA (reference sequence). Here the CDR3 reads CSAREVGLANPDTQYF.

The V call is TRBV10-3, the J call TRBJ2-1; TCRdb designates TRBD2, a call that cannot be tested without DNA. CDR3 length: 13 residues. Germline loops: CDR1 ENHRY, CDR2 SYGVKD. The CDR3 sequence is CATLGPANNEQFF.

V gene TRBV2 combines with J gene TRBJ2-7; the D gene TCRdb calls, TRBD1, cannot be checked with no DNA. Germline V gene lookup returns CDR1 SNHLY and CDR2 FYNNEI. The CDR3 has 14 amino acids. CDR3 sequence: CAILLRKGSYEQYF.

CDR3 in amino acids: CANRGVAEKLFF. This chain joins TRBV2 and TRBJ1-4; without DNA, the TCRdb call of TRBD1 cannot be checked. The germline gives CDR1 SNHLY, CDR2 FYNNEI. The CDR3 has 12 amino acids.

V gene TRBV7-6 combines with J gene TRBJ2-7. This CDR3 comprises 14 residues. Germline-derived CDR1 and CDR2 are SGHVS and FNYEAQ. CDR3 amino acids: CASSPDRRAYEQYF.

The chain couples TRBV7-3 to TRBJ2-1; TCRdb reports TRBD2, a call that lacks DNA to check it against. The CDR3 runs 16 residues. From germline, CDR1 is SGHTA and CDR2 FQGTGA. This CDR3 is CASSPLVGPTYNEQFF. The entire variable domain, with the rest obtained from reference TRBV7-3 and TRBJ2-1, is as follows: GAGVSQTPSNKVTEKGKYVELRCDPISGHTALYWYRQSLGQGPEFLIYFQGTGAADDSGLPNDRFFAVRPEGSVSTLKIQRTERGDSAVYLCASSPLVGPTYNEQFFGPGTRLTVL.

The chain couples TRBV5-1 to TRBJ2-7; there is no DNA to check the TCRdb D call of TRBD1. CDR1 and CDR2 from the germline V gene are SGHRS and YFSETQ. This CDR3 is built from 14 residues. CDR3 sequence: CASSLPTDAYEQYF.

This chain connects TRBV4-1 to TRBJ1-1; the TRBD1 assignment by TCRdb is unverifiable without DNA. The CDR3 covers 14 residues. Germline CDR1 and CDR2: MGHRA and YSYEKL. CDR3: CASSPSGGGGEAFF.

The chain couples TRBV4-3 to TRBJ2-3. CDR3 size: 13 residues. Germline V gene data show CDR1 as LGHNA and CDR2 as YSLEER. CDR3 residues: CASSQDAGDTQYF.

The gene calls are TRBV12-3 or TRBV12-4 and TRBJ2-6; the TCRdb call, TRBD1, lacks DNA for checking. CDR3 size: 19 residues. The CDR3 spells CASSPPERAGGSGANVLTF.

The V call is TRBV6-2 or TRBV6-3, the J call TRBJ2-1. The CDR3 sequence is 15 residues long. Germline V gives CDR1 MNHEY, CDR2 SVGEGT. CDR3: CASSYLTSSYNEQFF.